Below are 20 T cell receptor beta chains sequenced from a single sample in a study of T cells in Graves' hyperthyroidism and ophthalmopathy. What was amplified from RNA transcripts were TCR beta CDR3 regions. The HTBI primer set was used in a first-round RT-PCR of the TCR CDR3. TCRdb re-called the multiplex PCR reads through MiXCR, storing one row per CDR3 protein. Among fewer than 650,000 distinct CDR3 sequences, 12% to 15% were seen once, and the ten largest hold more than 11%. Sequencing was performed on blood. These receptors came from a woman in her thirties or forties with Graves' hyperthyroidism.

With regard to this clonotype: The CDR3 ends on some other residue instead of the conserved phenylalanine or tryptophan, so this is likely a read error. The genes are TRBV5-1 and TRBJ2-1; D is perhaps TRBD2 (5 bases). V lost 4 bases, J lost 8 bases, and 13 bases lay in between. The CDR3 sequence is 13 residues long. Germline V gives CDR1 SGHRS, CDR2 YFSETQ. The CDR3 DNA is TGCGCCAGCAGCGAACTAGGTATGGATGAGCAGTTCTCC. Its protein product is CASSELGMDEQFS.

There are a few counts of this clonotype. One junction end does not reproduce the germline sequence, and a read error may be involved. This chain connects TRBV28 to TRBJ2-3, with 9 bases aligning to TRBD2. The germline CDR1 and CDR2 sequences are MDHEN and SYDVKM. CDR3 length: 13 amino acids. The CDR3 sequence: CGTAGGGTDMQYF. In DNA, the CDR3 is TGTGGTACTGCGGGAGGGGGCACAGATATGCAGTATTTT. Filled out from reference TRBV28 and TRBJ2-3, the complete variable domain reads DVKVTQSSRYLVKRTGEKVFLECVQDMDHENMFWYRQDPGLGLRLIYFSYDVKMKEKGDIPEGYSVSREKKERFSLILESASTNQTSMYLCGTAGGGTDMQYFGPGTRLTVL.

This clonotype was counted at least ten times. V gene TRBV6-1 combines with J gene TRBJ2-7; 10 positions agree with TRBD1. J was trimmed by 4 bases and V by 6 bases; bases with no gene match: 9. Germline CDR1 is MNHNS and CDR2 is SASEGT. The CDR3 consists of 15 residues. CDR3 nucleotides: TGTGCCAGCAGCTCCACGACAGGGGGCGAATACGAGCAGTACTTC. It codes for CASSSTTGGEYEQYF.

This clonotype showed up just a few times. Here the CDR3 DNA reads TGTGCCAGCAGTTACTCGAGTAATGAGCAGTTCTTC. This sequence encodes CASSYSSNEQFF. The chain combines TRBV6-5 with TRBJ2-1, with no clear D. From germline, CDR1 is MNHEY and CDR2 SVGAGI. Trimming pared 0 bases from V and 7 bases from J, leaving 4 bases between. The CDR3 covers 12 residues.

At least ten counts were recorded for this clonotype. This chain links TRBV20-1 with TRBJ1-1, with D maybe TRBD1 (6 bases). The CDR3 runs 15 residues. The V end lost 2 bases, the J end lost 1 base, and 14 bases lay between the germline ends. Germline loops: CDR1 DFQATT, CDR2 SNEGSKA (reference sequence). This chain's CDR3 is CSARHPGQRNTEAFF. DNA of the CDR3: TGCAGTGCTAGACACCCGGGACAAAGGAACACTGAAGCTTTCTTT.

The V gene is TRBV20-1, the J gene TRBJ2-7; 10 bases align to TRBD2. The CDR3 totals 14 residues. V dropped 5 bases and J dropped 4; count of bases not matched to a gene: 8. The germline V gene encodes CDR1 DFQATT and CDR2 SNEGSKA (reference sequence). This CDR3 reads CSAVTSGVGYEQYF. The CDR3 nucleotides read TGCAGTGCTGTTACTAGCGGGGTAGGGTACGAGCAGTACTTC.

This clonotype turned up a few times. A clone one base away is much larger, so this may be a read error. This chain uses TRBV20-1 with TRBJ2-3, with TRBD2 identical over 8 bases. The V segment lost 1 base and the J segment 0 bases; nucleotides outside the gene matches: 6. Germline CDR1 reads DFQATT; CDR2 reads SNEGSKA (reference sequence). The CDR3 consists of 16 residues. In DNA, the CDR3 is TGCAGTGCTAGAGCCCCGGCTAGCGGGAGCACAGATACGCAGTATTTT. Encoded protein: CSARAPASGSTDTQYF.

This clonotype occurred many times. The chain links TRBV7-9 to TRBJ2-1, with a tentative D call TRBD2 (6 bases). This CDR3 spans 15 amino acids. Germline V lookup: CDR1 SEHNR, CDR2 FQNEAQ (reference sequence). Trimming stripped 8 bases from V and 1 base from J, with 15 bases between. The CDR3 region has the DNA TGTGCCAGCGGATCACTTGGAGGGTCCTACAATGAGCAGTTCTTC. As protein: CASGSLGGSYNEQFF.

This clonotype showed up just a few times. The CDR3 nucleotides read TGTGCCACCGCCACACAATACAATGAGCAGTTCTTC. Protein sequence: CATATQYNEQFF. This rearrangement joins TRBV24-1 to TRBJ2-1; D not certain. The ends were cut back, 9 bases at V and 4 bases at J, with 9 bases in the middle. Germline V gene lookup returns CDR1 KGHDR and CDR2 SFDVKD. This CDR3 is 12 amino acids long.

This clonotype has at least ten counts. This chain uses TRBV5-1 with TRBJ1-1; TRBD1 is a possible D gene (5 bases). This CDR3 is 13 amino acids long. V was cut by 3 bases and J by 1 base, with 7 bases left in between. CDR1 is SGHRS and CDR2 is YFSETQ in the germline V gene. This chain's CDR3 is CASSSTENTEAFF. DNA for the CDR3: TGCGCCAGCAGCTCGACAGAGAACACTGAAGCTTTCTTT.

CDR3: CASRITGESYNEQFF. The CDR3 region has the DNA TGTGCCAGCAGGATTACAGGGGAATCCTACAATGAGCAGTTCTTC. The chain is built from TRBV6-1 and TRBJ2-1; 7 bases are a match to TRBD1. The CDR3 spans 15 residues. J was trimmed by 1 base and V by 6 bases; bases with no gene match: 6. Germline V CDR1 and CDR2: MNHNS, SASEGT.

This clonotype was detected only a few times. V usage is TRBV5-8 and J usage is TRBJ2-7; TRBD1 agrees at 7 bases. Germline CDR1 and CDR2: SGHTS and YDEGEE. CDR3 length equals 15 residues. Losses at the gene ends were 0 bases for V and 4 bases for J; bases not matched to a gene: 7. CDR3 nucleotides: TGTGCCAGCAGCTTGGGCCCAGGGGGACCGTACGAGCAGTACTTC. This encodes CASSLGPGGPYEQYF.

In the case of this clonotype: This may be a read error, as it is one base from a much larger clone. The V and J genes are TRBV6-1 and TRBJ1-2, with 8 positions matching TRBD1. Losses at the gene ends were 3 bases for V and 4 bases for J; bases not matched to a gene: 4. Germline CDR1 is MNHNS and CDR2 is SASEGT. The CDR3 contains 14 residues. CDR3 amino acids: CASSEATGGYGYTF. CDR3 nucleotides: TGTGCCAGCAGTGAGGCCACAGGGGGCTATGGCTACACCTTC.

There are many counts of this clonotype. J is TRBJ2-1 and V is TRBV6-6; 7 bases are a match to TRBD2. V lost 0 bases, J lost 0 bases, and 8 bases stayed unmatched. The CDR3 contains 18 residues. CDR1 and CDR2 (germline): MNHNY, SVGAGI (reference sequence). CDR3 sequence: CASSYSSSGLSSYNEQFF. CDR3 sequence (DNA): TGTGCCAGCAGTTACTCTTCTAGCGGACTAAGCTCCTACAATGAGCAGTTCTTC.

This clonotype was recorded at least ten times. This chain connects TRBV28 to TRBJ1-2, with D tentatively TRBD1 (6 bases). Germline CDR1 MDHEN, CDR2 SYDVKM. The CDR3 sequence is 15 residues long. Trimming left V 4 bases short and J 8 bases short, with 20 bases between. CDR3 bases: TGTGCCAGCAGTTCCCCGAGGAGGGGGAAGGAGGGCTACACCTTC. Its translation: CASSSPRRGKEGYTF.

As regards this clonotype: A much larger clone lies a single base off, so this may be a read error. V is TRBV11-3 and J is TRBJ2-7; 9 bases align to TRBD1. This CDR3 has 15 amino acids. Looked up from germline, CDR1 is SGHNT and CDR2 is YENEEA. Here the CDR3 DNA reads TGTGCCAGCAGCCCACAGGGGGCAAGTACCTACGAGCAGCACTTC. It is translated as CASSPQGASTYEQHF.

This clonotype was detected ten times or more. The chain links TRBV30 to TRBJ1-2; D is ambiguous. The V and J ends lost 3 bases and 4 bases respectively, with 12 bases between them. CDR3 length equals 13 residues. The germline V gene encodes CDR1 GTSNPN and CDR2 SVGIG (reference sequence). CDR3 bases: TGTGCCTGGAGCCCCAACAGCCTCTATGGCTACACCTTC. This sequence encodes CAWSPNSLYGYTF.

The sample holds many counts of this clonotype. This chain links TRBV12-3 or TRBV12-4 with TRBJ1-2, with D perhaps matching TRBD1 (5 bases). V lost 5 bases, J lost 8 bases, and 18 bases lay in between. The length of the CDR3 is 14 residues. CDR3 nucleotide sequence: TGTGCCAGCAGTCCCGGGACTCTTGGGAGAGGCTACACCTTC. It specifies CASSPGTLGRGYTF.

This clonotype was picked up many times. The CDR3 region has the DNA TGTGCCAGCAGCACCCGGACTAGCGGAGCGACCTGGGAGCAGTTCTTC. Its protein is CASSTRTSGATWEQFF. The chain has TRBV7-9 and TRBJ2-1, with 10 bases matching TRBD2. From germline, CDR1 is SEHNR and CDR2 FQNEAQ (reference sequence). The V and J ends lost 5 bases and 10 bases, in that order; junction bases with no gene match: 14. The CDR3 is made up of 16 amino acids.

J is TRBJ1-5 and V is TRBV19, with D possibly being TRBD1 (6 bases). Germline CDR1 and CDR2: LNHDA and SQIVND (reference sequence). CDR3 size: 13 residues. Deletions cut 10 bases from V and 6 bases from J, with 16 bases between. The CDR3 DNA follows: TGTGCCACCAATGGTGGGGGGGCTCAGCCCCAGCATTTT. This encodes CATNGGGAQPQHF. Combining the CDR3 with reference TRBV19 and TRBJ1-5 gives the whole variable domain DGGITQSPKYLFRKEGQNVTLSCEQNLNHDAMYWYRQDPGQGLRLIYYSQIVNDFQKGDIAEGYSVSREKKESFPLTVTSAQKNPTAFYLCATNGGGAQPQHFGDGTRLSIL.